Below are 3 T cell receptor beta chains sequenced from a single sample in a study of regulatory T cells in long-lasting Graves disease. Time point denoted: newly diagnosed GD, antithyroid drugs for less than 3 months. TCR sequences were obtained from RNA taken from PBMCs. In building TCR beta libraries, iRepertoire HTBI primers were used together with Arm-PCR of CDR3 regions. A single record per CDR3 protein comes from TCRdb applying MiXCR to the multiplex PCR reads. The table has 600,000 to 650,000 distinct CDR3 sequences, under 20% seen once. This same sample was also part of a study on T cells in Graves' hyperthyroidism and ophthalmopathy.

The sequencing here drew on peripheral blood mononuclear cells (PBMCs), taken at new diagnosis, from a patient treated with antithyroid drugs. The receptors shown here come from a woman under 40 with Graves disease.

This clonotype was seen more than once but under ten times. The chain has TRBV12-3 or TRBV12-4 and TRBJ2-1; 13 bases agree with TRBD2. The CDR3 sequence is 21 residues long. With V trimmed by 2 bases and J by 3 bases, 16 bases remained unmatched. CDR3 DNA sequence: TGTGCCAGCAGTTTACTCCCCGGACTAGCGGGAGAAGTGTTGCGCTACAATGAGCAGTTCTTC. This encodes CASSLLPGLAGEVLRYNEQFF.

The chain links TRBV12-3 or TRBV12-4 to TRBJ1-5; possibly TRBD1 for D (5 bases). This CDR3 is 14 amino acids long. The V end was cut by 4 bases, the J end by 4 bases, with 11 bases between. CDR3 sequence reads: CASSSFGGNQPQHF. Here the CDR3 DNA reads TGTGCCAGCAGTTCCTTCGGGGGGAATCAGCCCCAGCATTTT.

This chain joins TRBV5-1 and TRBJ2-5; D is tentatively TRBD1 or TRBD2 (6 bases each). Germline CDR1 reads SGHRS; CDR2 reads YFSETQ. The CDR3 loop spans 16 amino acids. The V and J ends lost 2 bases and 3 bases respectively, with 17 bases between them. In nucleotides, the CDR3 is TGCGCCAGCAGCTTAGGGGGTAGCGGAAGGGAAGAGACCCAGTACTTC. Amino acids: CASSLGGSGREETQYF. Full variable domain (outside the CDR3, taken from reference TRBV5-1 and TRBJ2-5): KAGVTQTPRYLIKTRGQQVTLSCSPISGHRSVSWYQQTPGQGLQFLFEYFSETQRNKGNFPGRFSGRQFSNSRSEMNVSTLELGDSALYLCASSLGGSGREETQYFGPGTRLLVL.